These 31 T cell receptor beta chains share one sample of origin, sequenced in a study of blood T cell repertoires in COVID-19. Repertoires were generated with immunoSEQ multiplex PCR, while TCRdb's copy carries only in-frame clones and drops some. The sample holds about 110,000 clones, around four fifths seen once. The specimen sequenced was peripheral blood. The receptors were sampled from a woman in her 70s with acute or convalescent COVID-19.

This clone came up once. This sequence joins TRBV3-1 (or the pseudogene TRBV3-2) and TRBJ1-1; D remains ambiguous. The CDR3 loop spans 15 amino acids. V lost 0 bases, J lost 3 bases, and 11 bases lay in between. The germline V gene has CDR1 LGHDT and CDR2 YNNKEL (reference sequence). The CDR3 region is CASSQEKSYHTEAFF. The CDR3 bases are TGTGCCAGCAGCCAAGAAAAGAGTTATCACACTGAAGCTTTCTTT.

The chain recombines TRBV7-3 with TRBJ2-3; TRBD1 might be the D (6 bases). CDR1 and CDR2 (germline): SGHTA, FQGTGA. This CDR3 is built from 15 residues. Trimming took off 4 bases at V and 6 bases at J, with 17 bases between the two ends. The CDR3 loop reads CASSSHPGRGDTQYF. The CDR3 DNA sequence: TGTGCCAGCAGCTCCCACCCGGGAAGGGGGGATACGCAGTATTTT. Together with reference TRBV7-3 and TRBJ2-3, the CDR3 gives the full variable domain: GAGVSQTPSNKVTEKGKYVELRCDPISGHTALYWYRQSLGQGPEFLIYFQGTGAADDSGLPNDRFFAVRPEGSVSTLKIQRTERGDSAVYLCASSSHPGRGDTQYFGPGTRLTVL.

The chain combines TRBV18 with TRBJ2-2, with 9 bases fitting TRBD1. The J segment lost 3 bases and the V segment lost 5 bases, leaving 4 bases of the junction unmatched. Germline V CDR1 and CDR2: KGHSH, LQKENI. The CDR3 spans 15 residues. CDR3 coding DNA: TGTGCCAGCTCATCAAGGACAGGGGACACCGGGGAGCTGTTTTTT. This codes for CASSSRTGDTGELFF.

This chain connects TRBV11-2 to TRBJ1-1, with a weak D call TRBD1 (5 bases). This CDR3 spans 14 amino acids. Germline V CDR1 and CDR2: SGHAT, FQNNGV. V was trimmed by 1 base and J by 4 bases, leaving 10 bases between them. The CDR3 DNA is TGTGCCAGCAGCTTAGGGGCAGGGCGCACTGAAGCTTTCTTT. Its translation: CASSLGAGRTEAFF.

V usage is TRBV5-1 and J usage is TRBJ1-1; no firm D call. The germline V and J ends were trimmed by 1 base and 0 bases, with 13 bases remaining between them. Looked up from germline, CDR1 is SGHRS and CDR2 is YFSETQ. This CDR3 has 16 residues. The CDR3, as DNA: TGCGCCAGCAGCTTGTTCGATCCGGGGATGAACACTGAAGCTTTCTTT. Amino acids: CASSLFDPGMNTEAFF.

The CDR3 DNA reads as TGTGCCAGCAGCCGCATTGGACAGGGACAAAATCAGCCCCAGCATTTT. It specifies CASSRIGQGQNQPQHF. The gene calls are TRBV28 and TRBJ1-5, with 8 bases identical to TRBD1. The CDR3 is 16 amino acids. The V gene's germline CDR1 is MDHEN and CDR2 SYDVKM. V was pared by 6 bases and J by 4 bases, with 11 bases of the junction left unmatched.

The chain uses TRBV30 and TRBJ1-2, with D perhaps matching TRBD1 (5 bases). Trimming took off 3 bases at V and 10 bases at J, with 24 bases between the two ends. Germline values: CDR1 GTSNPN, CDR2 SVGIG (reference sequence). There are 15 residues in the CDR3. Here the CDR3 DNA reads TGTGCCTGGAGCGAAGCAGGTGTATTCGCTGGGGCCTACACCTTC. It is translated as CAWSEAGVFAGAYTF. Full variable domain (rest looked up from reference TRBV30 and TRBJ1-2): SQTIHQWPATLVQPVGSPLSLECTVEGTSNPNLYWYRQAAGRGLQLLFYSVGIGQISSEVPQNLSASRPQDRQFILSSKKLLLSDSGFYLCAWSEAGVFAGAYTFGSGTRLTVV.

The rearrangement joins TRBV6-5 to TRBJ1-2; 7 nucleotides align to TRBD1. CDR3 length equals 14 residues. V lost 8 bases and J lost 2; bases outside the gene matches: 8. Germline V lookup: CDR1 MNHEY, CDR2 SVGAGI. CDR3 DNA: TGTGCCAGCCCAACCTCGACAGGGAACTATGGCTACACCTTC. This encodes CASPTSTGNYGYTF.

V gene TRBV5-1 combines with J gene TRBJ2-5, with TRBD2 matching over 8 bases. Per the germline V gene, CDR1 is SGHRS and CDR2 is YFSETQ. The ends lost 0 bases at V and 6 bases at J; junction bases unmatched: 7. The CDR3 contains 15 residues. The DNA of the CDR3 is TGCGCCAGCAGCTTGGCGACGGGACTAGAAAAGACCCAGTACTTC. Amino acid sequence: CASSLATGLEKTQYF.

V is TRBV5-6 and J is TRBJ1-5; unclear D gene. The CDR3 is made up of 15 amino acids. Trimming stripped 4 bases from V and 0 bases from J, with 11 bases between. The germline V gene encodes CDR1 SGHDT and CDR2 YYEEEE. Here the CDR3 reads CASSPGYNSNQPQHF. CDR3 DNA sequence: TGTGCCAGCAGCCCGGGTTACAATAGCAATCAGCCCCAGCATTTT.

V gene TRBV5-8 combines with J gene TRBJ2-1, with 11 nucleotides matching TRBD2. Germline CDR1 is SGHTS and CDR2 is YDEGEE. The CDR3 has 17 amino acids. V shed 4 bases, J shed 8 bases, and the junction held 14 bases outside the gene matches. This CDR3 reads CASSTGTSGGIWDEQFF. The DNA of the CDR3 is TGTGCCAGCAGCACGGGGACTAGCGGAGGAATATGGGATGAGCAGTTCTTC. Together with reference TRBV5-8 and TRBJ2-1, the CDR3 gives the full variable domain: EAGVTQSPTHLIKTRGQQATLRCSPISGHTSVYWYQQALGLGLQFLLWYDEGEERNRGNFPPRFSGRQFPNYSSELNVNALELEDSALYLCASSTGTSGGIWDEQFFGPGTRLTVL.

Concerning this clone itself: This specimen includes other DNA sequences encoding the same CDR3. The rearrangement links TRBV28 to TRBJ1-2, with D tentatively TRBD1 (5 bases). The germline CDR1 and CDR2 sequences are MDHEN and SYDVKM. With 3 bases removed from V and 8 bases from J, the gap between germline ends came to 16 bases. The CDR3 covers 14 residues. The CDR3 nucleotides are TGTGCCAGCAGTTTGGGGCAGGGCGCATACGGCTACACCTTC. Its protein is CASSLGQGAYGYTF.

This chain joins TRBV28 and TRBJ1-5; D possibly corresponds to TRBD1 (5 bases). V was cut by 2 bases and J by 2 bases, with 10 bases left in between. The CDR3 has 15 residues. Per the germline V gene, CDR1 is MDHEN and CDR2 is SYDVKM. CDR3 DNA: TGTGCCAGCAGTTTAGCAGGGTTAGGCAATCAGCCCCAGCATTTT. Amino acids: CASSLAGLGNQPQHF.

The rearrangement joins TRBV19 to TRBJ2-1; TRBD2 agrees at 11 bases. Germline V CDR1 and CDR2: LNHDA, SQIVND (reference sequence). The CDR3 spans 22 residues. Trimming cost V 6 bases and J 3 bases; bases outside gene matches: 25. DNA for the CDR3: TGTGCCAGTAGGCCTCCCAGGGGGGATCGCCTTAGCGGGAGGGCAGGCTACAATGAGCAGTTCTTC. This codes for CASRPPRGDRLSGRAGYNEQFF.

CDR3 protein: CASSLITGGLTPGSNQPQHF. The CDR3 DNA is TGTGCCAGCAGCTTAATAACGGGGGGGCTAACCCCCGGCAGCAATCAGCCCCAGCATTTT. The chain links TRBV7-3 to TRBJ1-5; D is perhaps TRBD1 (6 bases). Trimming left V 1 base short and J 1 base short, with 23 bases between. Germline CDR1 reads SGHTA; CDR2 reads FQGTGA. This CDR3 comprises 20 residues.

This rearrangement joins TRBV25-1 to TRBJ2-3; D uncertain. The germline gives CDR1 MGHDK, CDR2 SYGVNS. The CDR3 spans 13 residues. The V end was cut by 6 bases, the J end by 0 bases, with 7 bases between. The CDR3 DNA is TGTGCCAGCAGGCGGCCTAGCACAGATACGCAGTATTTT. It codes for CASRRPSTDTQYF.

The V call is TRBV7-8, the J call TRBJ1-1; 7 nucleotides match TRBD1. The junction had 7 bases not matched to a gene; V was cut back by 2 bases and J by 1 base. CDR1 and CDR2 from the germline V gene are SGHVS and FQNEAQ. This CDR3 spans 16 amino acids. The CDR3 bases are TGTGCCAGCAGCTTAAGATCCCAGGGGGGGAACACTGAAGCTTTCTTT. It specifies CASSLRSQGGNTEAFF.

The rearrangement joins TRBV18 to TRBJ1-5; D unclear. The CDR3 sequence is 16 residues long. The germline CDR1 and CDR2 sequences are KGHSH and LQKENI. V was clipped by 3 bases and J by 0 bases, with 12 bases between them. The CDR3 reads CASSPAGRISNQPQHF. Written as DNA, the CDR3 is TGTGCCAGCTCACCGGCGGGTAGGATTAGCAATCAGCCCCAGCATTTT.

The V and J genes are TRBV6-5 and TRBJ2-5, with 12 bases identical to TRBD1. Germline loops: CDR1 MNHEY, CDR2 SVGAGI. The V segment lost 6 bases and the J segment 5 bases; nucleotides outside the gene matches: 4. The CDR3 is 14 residues long. This chain's CDR3 is CASRGTGGRETQYF. DNA of the CDR3: TGTGCCAGCAGGGGGACAGGGGGCCGGGAGACCCAGTACTTC.

The chain links TRBV3-1 (or the pseudogene TRBV3-2) to TRBJ2-5, with a tentative D call TRBD2 (5 bases). The CDR3 consists of 15 residues. Germline CDR1 and CDR2: LGHDT and YNNKEL (reference sequence). Trimming stripped 5 bases from V and 1 base from J, with 14 bases between. For the CDR3, the DNA is TGTGCCAGCAGCTCCCCAACTAGGTTCCAAGAGACCCAGTACTTC. As protein: CASSSPTRFQETQYF.

The chain has TRBV10-3 and TRBJ2-2, with 13 positions matching TRBD2. Per germline, CDR1 ENHRY and CDR2 SYGVKD. The J segment lost 2 bases and the V segment lost 8 bases, leaving 2 bases of the junction unmatched. The CDR3 has 15 residues. The CDR3 DNA is TGTGCCATCGGGGGACTAGCGGGAAACACCGGGGAGCTGTTTTTT. Protein: CAIGGLAGNTGELFF.

The genes are TRBV5-4 and TRBJ1-2, with TRBD1 matching 7 bases. The CDR3 is made up of 15 amino acids. The germline V gene has CDR1 SGHNT and CDR2 YYREEE (reference sequence). V trimming: 3 bases; J trimming: 4 bases; junction bases outside the gene matches: 9. The CDR3 sequence is CASSSGSTGPYGYTF. In DNA form, the CDR3 reads TGTGCCAGCAGCTCGGGCTCGACAGGGCCCTATGGCTACACCTTC.

The chain links TRBV6-5 to TRBJ2-1; 10 positions match TRBD1. V lost 7 bases and J lost 6; bases outside the gene matches: 9. Per the germline V gene, CDR1 is MNHEY and CDR2 is SVGAGI. This CDR3 has 15 residues. CDR3 protein: CASTGRTGGRNEQFF. CDR3 DNA sequence: TGTGCCAGCACAGGTCGGACAGGGGGACGCAATGAGCAGTTCTTC.

The chain is built from TRBV3-1 (or the pseudogene TRBV3-2) and TRBJ2-1, with D unresolved. This CDR3 is 15 amino acids long. The germline gives CDR1 LGHDT, CDR2 YNNKEL (reference sequence). V was trimmed by 0 bases and J by 0 bases, leaving 6 bases between them. CDR3 in amino acids: CASSQDVSSYNEQFF. DNA for the CDR3: TGTGCCAGCAGCCAAGACGTTAGCTCCTACAATGAGCAGTTCTTC.

V is TRBV29-1 and J is TRBJ1-1; TRBD1 matches 9 bases. V lost 5 bases to trimming and J lost 4 bases; unmatched junction nucleotides: 8. This CDR3 contains 14 residues. The germline V gene encodes CDR1 SQVTM and CDR2 ANQGSEA. CDR3 bases: TGCAGCGTTCCCGGGACAGGGACGGGCACTGAAGCTTTCTTT. It is translated as CSVPGTGTGTEAFF.

The rearrangement uses TRBV5-4 and TRBJ2-1, with D possibly matching TRBD2 (6 bases). Trimming cost V 4 bases and J 8 bases, with 13 bases left between them. This CDR3 is 13 amino acids long. In germline, CDR1 is SGHNT, CDR2 YYREEE (reference sequence). The CDR3: CASSLEVADEQFF. Written as DNA, the CDR3 is TGTGCCAGCAGCCTGGAAGTAGCGGATGAGCAGTTCTTC.

The J gene is TRBJ1-2, the V gene TRBV6-5, with D perhaps matching TRBD1 (6 bases). Between the trimmed V and J ends, which lost 2 bases and 0 bases, there was a span of 10 bases. There are 15 residues in the CDR3. Germline CDR1 reads MNHEY; CDR2 reads SVGAGI. This CDR3 reads CASSYGGTTNYGYTF. For the CDR3, the DNA is TGTGCCAGCAGTTACGGGGGCACAACTAACTATGGCTACACCTTC.

This sequence joins TRBV6-2 or TRBV6-3 and TRBJ2-1; 14 bases are shared with TRBD2. Looked up from germline, CDR1 is MNHEY and CDR2 is SVGEGT. The CDR3 totals 15 residues. V lost 5 bases, J lost 8 bases, and 5 bases stayed unmatched. The CDR3 DNA reads TGTGCCAGCAGTCAGACTAGCGGGGGGGCCGATGAGCAGTTCTTC. Encoded protein: CASSQTSGGADEQFF.

This chain connects TRBV3-1 (or the pseudogene TRBV3-2) to TRBJ1-6; D perhaps matches TRBD1 (5 bases). Germline values: CDR1 LGHDT, CDR2 YNNKEL (reference sequence). V was clipped by 4 bases and J by 0 bases, with 16 bases between them. The CDR3 extends over 18 amino acids. CDR3 DNA: TGTGCCAGCAGCCGAACGTCGGGACTTAGCTCCTATAATTCACCCCTCCACTTT. It is translated as CASSRTSGLSSYNSPLHF.

V is TRBV5-8 and J is TRBJ1-1, with TRBD1 identical over 9 bases. The length of the CDR3 is 16 residues. The V and J ends lost 1 base and 5 bases, in that order; junction bases with no gene match: 9. CDR1 and CDR2 from the germline V gene are SGHTS and YDEGEE. CDR3 sequence reads: CASSLTLTGGATEAFF. In DNA, the CDR3 is TGTGCCAGCAGCTTGACCTTAACAGGGGGCGCGACTGAAGCTTTCTTT. Looking up the rest from reference TRBV5-8 and TRBJ1-1 gives the full variable domain: EAGVTQSPTHLIKTRGQQATLRCSPISGHTSVYWYQQALGLGLQFLLWYDEGEERNRGNFPPRFSGRQFPNYSSELNVNALELEDSALYLCASSLTLTGGATEAFFGQGTRLTVV.

This chain uses TRBV7-9 with TRBJ1-5; weak D call: TRBD1 (5 bases). V shed 4 bases and J shed 9 bases, with 16 bases lying between them. This CDR3 region has 14 residues. Germline CDR1 is SEHNR and CDR2 is FQNEAQ (reference sequence). The CDR3 bases are TGTGCCAGCAGCTCCTACAGCAATCAGGGGCCCCAGCATTTT. Encoded protein: CASSSYSNQGPQHF.